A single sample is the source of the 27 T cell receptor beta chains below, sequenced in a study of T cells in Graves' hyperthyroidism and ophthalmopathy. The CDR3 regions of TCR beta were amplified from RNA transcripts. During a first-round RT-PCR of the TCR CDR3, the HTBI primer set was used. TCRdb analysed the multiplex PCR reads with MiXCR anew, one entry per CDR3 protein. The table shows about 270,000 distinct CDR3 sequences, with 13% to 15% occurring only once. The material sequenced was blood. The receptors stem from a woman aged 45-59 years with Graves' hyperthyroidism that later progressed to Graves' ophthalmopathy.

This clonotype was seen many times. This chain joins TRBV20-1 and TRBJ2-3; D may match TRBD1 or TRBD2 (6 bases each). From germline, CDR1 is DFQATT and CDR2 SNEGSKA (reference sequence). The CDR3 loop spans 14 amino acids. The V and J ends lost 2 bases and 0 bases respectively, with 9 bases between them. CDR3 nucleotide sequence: TGCAGTGCTAGATGGGGGGCCAGCACAGATACGCAGTATTTT. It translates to CSARWGASTDTQYF.

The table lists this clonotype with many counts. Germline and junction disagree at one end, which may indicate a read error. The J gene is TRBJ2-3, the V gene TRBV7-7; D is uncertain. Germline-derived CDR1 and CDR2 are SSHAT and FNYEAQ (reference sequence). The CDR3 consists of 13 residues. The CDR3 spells CASSLGLVDTQYF. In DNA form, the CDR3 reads TGTGCTAGCAGCTTAGGGCTGGTAGATACGCAGTATTTT.

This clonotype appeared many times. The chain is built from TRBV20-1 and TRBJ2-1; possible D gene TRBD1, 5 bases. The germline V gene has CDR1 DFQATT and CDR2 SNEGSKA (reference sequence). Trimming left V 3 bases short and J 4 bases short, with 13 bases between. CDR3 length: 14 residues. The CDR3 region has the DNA TGCAGTGCTAGTTCTCAGGGATTGTACAATGAGCAGTTCTTC. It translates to CSASSQGLYNEQFF.

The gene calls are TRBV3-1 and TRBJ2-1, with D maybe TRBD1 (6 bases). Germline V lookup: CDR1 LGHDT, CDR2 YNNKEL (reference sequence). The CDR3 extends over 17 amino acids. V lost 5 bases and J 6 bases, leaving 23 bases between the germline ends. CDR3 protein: CASSSDGRQVDLNEQFF. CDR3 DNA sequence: TGTGCCAGCAGCTCCGATGGGAGACAGGTAGACCTCAATGAGCAGTTCTTC.

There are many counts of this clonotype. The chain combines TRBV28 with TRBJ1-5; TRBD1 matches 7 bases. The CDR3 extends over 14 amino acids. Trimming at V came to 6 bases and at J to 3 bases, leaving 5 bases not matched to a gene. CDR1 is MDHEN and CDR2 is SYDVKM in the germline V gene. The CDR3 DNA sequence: TGTGCCAGCAGGCTTACAGGGGTCAATCAGCCCCAGCATTTT. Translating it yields CASRLTGVNQPQHF.

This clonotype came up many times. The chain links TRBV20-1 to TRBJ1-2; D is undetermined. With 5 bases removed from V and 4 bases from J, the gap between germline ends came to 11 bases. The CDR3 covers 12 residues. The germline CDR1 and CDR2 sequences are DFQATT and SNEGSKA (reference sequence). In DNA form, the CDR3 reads TGCAGTGCTGGGCAAGGGCTCTATGGCTACACCTTC. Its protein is CSAGQGLYGYTF.

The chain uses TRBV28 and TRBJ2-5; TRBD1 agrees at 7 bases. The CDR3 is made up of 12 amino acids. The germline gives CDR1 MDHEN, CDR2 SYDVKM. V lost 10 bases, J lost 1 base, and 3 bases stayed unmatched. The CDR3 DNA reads TGTGCCAACAGGACAGGCCAAGAGACCCAGTACTTC. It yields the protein CANRTGQETQYF.

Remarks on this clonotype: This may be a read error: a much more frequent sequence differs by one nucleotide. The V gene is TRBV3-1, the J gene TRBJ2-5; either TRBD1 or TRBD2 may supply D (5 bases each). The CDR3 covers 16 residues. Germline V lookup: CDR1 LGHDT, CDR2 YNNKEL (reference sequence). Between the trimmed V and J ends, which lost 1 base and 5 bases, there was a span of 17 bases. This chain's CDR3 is CASSQVSGAGKETQYF. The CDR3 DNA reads TGTGCCAGCAGCCAAGTGAGCGGCGCAGGGAAGGAGACCCAGTACTTC.

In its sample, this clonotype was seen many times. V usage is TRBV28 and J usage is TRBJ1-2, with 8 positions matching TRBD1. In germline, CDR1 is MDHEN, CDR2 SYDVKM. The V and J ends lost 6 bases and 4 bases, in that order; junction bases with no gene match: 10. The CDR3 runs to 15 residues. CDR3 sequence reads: CASRESGQGGYGYTF. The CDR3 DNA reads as TGTGCCAGCAGAGAAAGCGGACAGGGCGGCTATGGCTACACCTTC.

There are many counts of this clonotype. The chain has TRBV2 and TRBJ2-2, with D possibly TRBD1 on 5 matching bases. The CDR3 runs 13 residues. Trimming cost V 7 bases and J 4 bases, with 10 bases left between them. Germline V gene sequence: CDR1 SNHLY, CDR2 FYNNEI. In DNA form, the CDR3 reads TGTGCCAGCACCGAGACAGTCACCGGGGAGCTGTTTTTT. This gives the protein CASTETVTGELFF.

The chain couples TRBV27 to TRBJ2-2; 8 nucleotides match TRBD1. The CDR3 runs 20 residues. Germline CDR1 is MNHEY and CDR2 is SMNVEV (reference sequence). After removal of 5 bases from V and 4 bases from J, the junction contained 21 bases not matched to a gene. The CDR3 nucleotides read TGTGCCAGCAGTCAACCGGGACAGGTGGAATGGAGAAAGCCCACCGGGGAGCTGTTTTTT. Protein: CASSQPGQVEWRKPTGELFF.

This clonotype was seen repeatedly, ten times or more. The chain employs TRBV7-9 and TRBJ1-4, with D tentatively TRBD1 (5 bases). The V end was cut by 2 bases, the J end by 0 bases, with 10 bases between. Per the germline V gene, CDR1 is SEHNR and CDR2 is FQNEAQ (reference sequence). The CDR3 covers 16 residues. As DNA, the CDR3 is TGTGCCAGCAGCTTACCAAGGGGCCCAACTAATGAAAAACTGTTTTTT. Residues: CASSLPRGPTNEKLFF. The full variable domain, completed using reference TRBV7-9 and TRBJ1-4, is DTGVSQNPRHKITKRGQNVTFRCDPISEHNRLYWYRQTLGQGPEFLTYFQNEAQLEKSRLLSDRFSAERPKGSFSTLEIQRTEQGDSAMYLCASSLPRGPTNEKLFFGSGTQLSVL.

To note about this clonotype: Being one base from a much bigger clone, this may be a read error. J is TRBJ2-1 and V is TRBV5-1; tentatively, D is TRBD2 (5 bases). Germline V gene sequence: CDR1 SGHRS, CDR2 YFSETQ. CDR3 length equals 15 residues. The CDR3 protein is CASSLLSSRYNGQFF. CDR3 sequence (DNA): TGCGCCAGCAGCTTGTTGTCTAGCAGATACAATGGGCAGTTCTTC.

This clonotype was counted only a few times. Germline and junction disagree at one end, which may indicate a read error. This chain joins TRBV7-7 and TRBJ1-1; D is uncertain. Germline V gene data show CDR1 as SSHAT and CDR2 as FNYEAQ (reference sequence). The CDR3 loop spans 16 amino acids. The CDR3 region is CASSLILIALRAEAFF. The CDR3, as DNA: TGTGCTAGCAGCTTAATCCTTATCGCTCTCCGCGCTGAAGCTTTCTTT.

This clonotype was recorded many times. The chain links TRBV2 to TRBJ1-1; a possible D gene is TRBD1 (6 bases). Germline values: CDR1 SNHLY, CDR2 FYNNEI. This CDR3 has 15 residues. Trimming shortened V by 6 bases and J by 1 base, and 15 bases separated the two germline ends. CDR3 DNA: TGTGCCAGCAGAAGCAAAAGGACAGAGAACACTGAAGCTTTCTTT. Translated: CASRSKRTENTEAFF.

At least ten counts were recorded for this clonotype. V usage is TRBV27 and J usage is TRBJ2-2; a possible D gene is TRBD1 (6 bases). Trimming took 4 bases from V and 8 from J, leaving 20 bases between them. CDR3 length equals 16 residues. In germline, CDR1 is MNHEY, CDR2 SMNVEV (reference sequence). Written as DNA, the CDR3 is TGTGCCAGCAGTTACAGGGACACCGGTTTAACGGGGGAGCTGTTTTTT. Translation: CASSYRDTGLTGELFF.

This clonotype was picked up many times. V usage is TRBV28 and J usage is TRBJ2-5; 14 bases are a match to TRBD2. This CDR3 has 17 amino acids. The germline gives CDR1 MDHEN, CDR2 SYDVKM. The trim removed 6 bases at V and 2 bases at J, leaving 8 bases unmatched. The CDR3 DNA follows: TGTGCCAGCAGCGCACCGGGACTAGCGGGAGAACAAGAGACCCAGTACTTC. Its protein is CASSAPGLAGEQETQYF.

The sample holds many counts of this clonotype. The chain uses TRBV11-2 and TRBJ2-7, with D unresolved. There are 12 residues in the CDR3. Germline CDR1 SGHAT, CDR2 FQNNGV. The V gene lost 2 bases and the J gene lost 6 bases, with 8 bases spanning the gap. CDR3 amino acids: CASSLISREQYF. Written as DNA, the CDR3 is TGTGCCAGCAGCTTAATCTCACGCGAGCAGTACTTC.

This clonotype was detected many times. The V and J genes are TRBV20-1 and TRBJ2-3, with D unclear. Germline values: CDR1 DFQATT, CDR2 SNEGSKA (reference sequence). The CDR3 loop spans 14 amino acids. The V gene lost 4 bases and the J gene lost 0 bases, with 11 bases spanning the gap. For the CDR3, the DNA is TGCAGTGCTAAAGACTCCGGCAGCACAGATACGCAGTATTTT. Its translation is CSAKDSGSTDTQYF.

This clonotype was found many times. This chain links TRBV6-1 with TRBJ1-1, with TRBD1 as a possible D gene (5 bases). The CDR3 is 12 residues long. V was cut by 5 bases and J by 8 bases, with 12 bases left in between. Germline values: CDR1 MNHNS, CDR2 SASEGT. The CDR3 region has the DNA TGTGCCAGCAGTAAGCGGACATCCGAAGCTTTCTTT. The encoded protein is CASSKRTSEAFF.

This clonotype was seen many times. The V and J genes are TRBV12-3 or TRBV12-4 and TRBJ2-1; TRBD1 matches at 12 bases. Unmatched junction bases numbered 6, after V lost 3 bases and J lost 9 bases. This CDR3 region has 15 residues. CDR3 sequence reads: CASSFPGTGGVEQFF. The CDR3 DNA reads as TGTGCCAGCAGTTTTCCCGGGACAGGGGGCGTTGAGCAGTTCTTC.

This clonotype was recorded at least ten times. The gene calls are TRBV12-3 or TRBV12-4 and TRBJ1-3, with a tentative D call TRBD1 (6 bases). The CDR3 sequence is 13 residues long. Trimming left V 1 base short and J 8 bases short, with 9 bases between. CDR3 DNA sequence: TGTGCCAGCAGTTTAGGGGCAGGGGACACCATATATTTT. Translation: CASSLGAGDTIYF.

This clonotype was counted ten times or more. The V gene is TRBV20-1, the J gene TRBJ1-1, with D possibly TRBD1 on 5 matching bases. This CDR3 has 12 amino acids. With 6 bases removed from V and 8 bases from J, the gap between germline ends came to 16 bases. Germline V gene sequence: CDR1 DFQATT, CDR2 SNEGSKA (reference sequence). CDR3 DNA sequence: TGCAGTGCCCGGGTCCAGGGCGGCGAAGCTTTCTTT. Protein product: CSARVQGGEAFF.

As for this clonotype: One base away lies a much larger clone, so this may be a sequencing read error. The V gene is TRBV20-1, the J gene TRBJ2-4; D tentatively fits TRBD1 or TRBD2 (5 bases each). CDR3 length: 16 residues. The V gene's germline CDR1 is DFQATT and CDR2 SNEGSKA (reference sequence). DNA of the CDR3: TGCAGTGCCAGGGACGGGTTCAGGACGGCCAAAAACATTCTGTACTTC. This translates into CSARDGFRTAKNILYF.

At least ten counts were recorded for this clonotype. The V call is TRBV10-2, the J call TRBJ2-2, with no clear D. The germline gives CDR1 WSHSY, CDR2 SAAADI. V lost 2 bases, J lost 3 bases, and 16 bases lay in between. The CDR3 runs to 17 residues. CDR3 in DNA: TGCGCCAGCAGTGAGATGATGGGGATGGCGGACACCGGGGAGCTGTTTTTT. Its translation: CASSEMMGMADTGELFF.

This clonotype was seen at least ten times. In DNA form, the CDR3 reads TGCAGTGCGGGCACAGATACGCAGTATTTT. It specifies CSAGTDTQYF. This chain links TRBV20-1 with TRBJ2-3; no reliable D call. The CDR3 runs to 10 residues. V gave up 6 bases and J gave up 1 base, with 2 bases separating them. Per germline, CDR1 DFQATT and CDR2 SNEGSKA (reference sequence).

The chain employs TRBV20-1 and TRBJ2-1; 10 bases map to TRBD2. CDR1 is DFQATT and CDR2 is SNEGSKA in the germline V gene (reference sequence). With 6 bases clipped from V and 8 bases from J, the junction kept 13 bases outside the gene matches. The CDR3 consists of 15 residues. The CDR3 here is CSAEGLALPWDEQFF. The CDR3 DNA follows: TGCAGTGCCGAGGGACTAGCGCTCCCGTGGGATGAGCAGTTCTTC.